The present T cell receptor beta chain was sequenced within a study of T cells after posttransplantation cyclophosphamide. Sequencing used immunoSEQ multiplex PCR; TCRdb keeps in-frame clones, though not all of them. The specimen has almost 35,000 clones, none found just once. Germline V lookup: CDR1 SGHRS, CDR2 YFSETQ. V was pared by 5 bases and J by 0 bases, with 14 bases of the junction left unmatched. The CDR3 has 17 residues. Specimen: PBMCs. The chain uses TRBV5-1 and TRBJ2-7; 7 nucleotides match TRBD1. This clonotype was obtained from a woman aged 45-65 years in good health and a related stem cell transplant donor. CDR3 nucleotides: TGCGCCAGCAGATTGAGGACAGGCGCGATGGGCTCCTACGAGCAGTACTTC. The encoded protein is CASRLRTGAMGSYEQYF.